Detailed here is one T cell receptor (beta chain). These data originate in a study of blood T cell repertoires in COVID-19. Whole-study context: Sites in the United States, Italy and Spain provided acute and convalescent COVID-19 samples. Sources were T cells, B-cell-depleted T cells, or PBMCs; the material itself was cDNA or gDNA.

From germline, CDR1 is MNHEY and CDR2 SMNVEV (reference sequence). The CDR3 totals 16 residues. Trimming removed 7 bases from V and 2 bases from J; junction bases left unmatched: 7. Original methodology: From reference gene primer amplification, estimates of nucleated cell counts were derived. TCRdb's copy holds only in-frame clones and misses some; the assay was immunoSEQ multiplex PCR. That table furnishes V, J and clone size, whereas the DNA furnished D and trimming. Found here are about 20,000 clones, about 91% of them singletons; the top ten hold roughly 7.5%. The chain joins TRBV27 to TRBJ2-1, with 11 bases aligning to TRBD2. Source material: peripheral blood. The TCR comes from a man aged 70-80 years with active COVID-19. CDR3: CASKSVAGGPYNEQFF. For the CDR3, the DNA is TGTGCCAGCAAGTCGGTAGCGGGAGGGCCCTACAATGAGCAGTTCTTC.